The clone carrying this T cell receptor beta chain was found many times. With 2 bases clipped from V and 7 bases from J, the junction kept 4 bases outside the gene matches. Germline assignment: CDR1 MNHEY and CDR2 SMNVEV (reference sequence). The CDR3 sequence is 15 residues long. The data were obtained in a study of blood T cells in healthy people across ages. It was with a sample-barcoded 5' primer and a J-beta primer mix that a second PCR of about 6 to 12 cycles was run. Each CDR3 protein gets one entry after TCRdb re-called the 5' RACE reads with MiXCR. The sample lists 550,000 to 650,000 distinct CDR3 sequences; about 30% were seen once.

The sequencing sample was made of blood. The clonotype was recovered from a woman over 75 in good health. J is TRBJ1-6 and V is TRBV27; TRBD1 matches at 8 bases. CDR3 coding DNA: TGTGCCAGCAGTTTAGGGTGGACAGGGAATTCACCCCTCCACTTT. Amino acid sequence: CASSLGWTGNSPLHF.